This TCR beta chain appears in the sequencing data of a study of shared clonotypes between healthy human individuals. At the level of the study: Aged between 18 and 49, the donors were a couple of women and a few men. Regarding the study as a whole: Memory subsets had estimated richness that was generally smaller than that of naive subsets.

Generated by immunoSEQ multiplex PCR, the TCRdb table keeps only in-frame clones and is missing some. The repertoire consists of roughly 680,000 clones, with roughly 72% occurring once and the leading ten covering under 2%. The germline V and J ends were trimmed by 5 bases and 1 base, with 5 bases remaining between them. The CDR3 loop spans 11 amino acids. Germline-derived CDR1 and CDR2 are DFQATT and SNEGSKA (reference sequence). A remark on this clone: Its antigen is as yet unknown. Other DNA sequences in the same sample also yield this CDR3.

The chain joins TRBV20-1 to TRBJ1-1; unclear D gene. The TCR sequence derives from a woman younger than 45 in good health. Sequencing was done on a sample of memory CD4+ T cells sorted from blood. Indicated subset: CD45RA-negative fraction. The CDR3, as DNA: TGCAGTGCTGAGGAGAACACTGAAGCTTTCTTT. This sequence encodes CSAEENTEAFF.